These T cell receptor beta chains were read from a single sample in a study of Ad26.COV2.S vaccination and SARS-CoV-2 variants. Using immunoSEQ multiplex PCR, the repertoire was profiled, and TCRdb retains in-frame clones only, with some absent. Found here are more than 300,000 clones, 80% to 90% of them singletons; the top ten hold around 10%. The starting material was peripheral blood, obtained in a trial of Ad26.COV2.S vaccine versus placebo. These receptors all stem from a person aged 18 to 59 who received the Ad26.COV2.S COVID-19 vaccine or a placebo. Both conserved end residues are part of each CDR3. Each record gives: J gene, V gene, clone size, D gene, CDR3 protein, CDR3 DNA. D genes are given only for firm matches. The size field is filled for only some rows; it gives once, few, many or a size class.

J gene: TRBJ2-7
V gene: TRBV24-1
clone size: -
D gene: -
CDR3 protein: CATSSLYEQYF
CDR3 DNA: TGTGCCACCAGTTCCCTCTACGAGCAGTACTTC

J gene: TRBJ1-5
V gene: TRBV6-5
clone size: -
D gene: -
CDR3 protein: CASATRGHSNQPQHF
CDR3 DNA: TGTGCCAGCGCCACCAGGGGTCATAGCAATCAGCCCCAGCATTTT

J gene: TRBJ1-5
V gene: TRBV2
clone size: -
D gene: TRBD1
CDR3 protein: CASRKTGDNQPQHF
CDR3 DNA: TGTGCCAGCAGAAAGACAGGGGACAATCAGCCCCAGCATTTT

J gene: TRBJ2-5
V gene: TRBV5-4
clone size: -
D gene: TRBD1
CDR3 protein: CASSSGGQGAETQYF
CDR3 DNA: TGTGCCAGCAGCTCCGGGGGACAGGGAGCAGAGACCCAGTACTTC

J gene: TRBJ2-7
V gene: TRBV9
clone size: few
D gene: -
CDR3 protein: CASSVGGQGSYEQYF
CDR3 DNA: TGTGCCAGCAGCGTAGGGGGTCAAGGAAGCTACGAGCAGTACTTC

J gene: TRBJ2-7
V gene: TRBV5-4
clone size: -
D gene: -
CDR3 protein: CASSLGGVPYEQYF
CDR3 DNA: TGTGCCAGCAGCTTGGGGGGGGTTCCCTACGAGCAGTACTTC

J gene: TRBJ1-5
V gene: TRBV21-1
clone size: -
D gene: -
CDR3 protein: CASSKEVVRETTNCYSNQPQHF
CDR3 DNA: TGTGCCAGCAGCAAAGAAGTGGTGAGGGAGACGACCAACTGCTATAGCAATCAGCCCCAGCATTTT

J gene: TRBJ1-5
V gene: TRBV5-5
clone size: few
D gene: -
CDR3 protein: CASSRGPAGYSNQPQHF
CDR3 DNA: TGTGCCAGCAGCCGGGGGCCAGCGGGGTATAGCAATCAGCCCCAGCATTTT

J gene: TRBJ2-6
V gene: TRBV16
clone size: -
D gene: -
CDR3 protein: CASSQSQGASFPGANVLTF
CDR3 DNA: TGTGCCAGCAGCCAATCTCAGGGTGCCAGCTTCCCTGGGGCCAACGTCCTGACTTTC

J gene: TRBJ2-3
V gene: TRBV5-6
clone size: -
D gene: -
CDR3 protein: CASSPGGGRTDTQYF
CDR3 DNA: TGTGCCAGCAGCCCAGGAGGGGGGAGGACAGATACGCAGTATTTT

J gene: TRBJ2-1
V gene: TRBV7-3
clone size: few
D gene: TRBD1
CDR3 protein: CASSSGTGTGNKQFF
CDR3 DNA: TGTGCCAGCAGCTCAGGGACCGGGACAGGGAATAAGCAGTTCTTC

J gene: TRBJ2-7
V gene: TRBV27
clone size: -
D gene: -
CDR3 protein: CASSPSGHISYEQYF
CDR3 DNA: TGTGCCAGCAGTCCATCGGGACATATCTCCTACGAGCAGTACTTC

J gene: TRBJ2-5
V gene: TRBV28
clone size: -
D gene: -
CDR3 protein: CASSLGGPETQYF
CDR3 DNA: TGTGCCAGCAGTTTAGGAGGACCGGAGACCCAGTACTTC

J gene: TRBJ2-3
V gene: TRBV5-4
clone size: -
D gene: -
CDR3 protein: CASTPGGDTDTQYF
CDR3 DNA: TGTGCCAGCACCCCGGGTGGGGACACAGATACGCAGTATTTT

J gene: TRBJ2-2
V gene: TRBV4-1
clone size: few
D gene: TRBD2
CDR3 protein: CASSQEGGLAGQNTGELFF
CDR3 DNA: TGCGCCAGCAGCCAAGAGGGGGGACTAGCGGGGCAGAACACCGGGGAGCTGTTTTTT

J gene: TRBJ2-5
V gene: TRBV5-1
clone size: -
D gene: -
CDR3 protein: CASSAGKAETQYF
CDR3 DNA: TGCGCCAGCAGCGCGGGAAAAGCGGAGACCCAGTACTTC

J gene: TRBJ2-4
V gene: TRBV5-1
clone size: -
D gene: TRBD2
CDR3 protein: CASSLARGGQNIQYF
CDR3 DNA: TGCGCCAGCAGCTTGGCAAGGGGAGGGCAGAACATTCAGTACTTC

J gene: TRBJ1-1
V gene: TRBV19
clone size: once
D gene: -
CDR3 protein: CASRAAEYRGAFF
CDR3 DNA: TGTGCCAGTAGGGCGGCTGAGTATCGAGGAGCTTTCTTT

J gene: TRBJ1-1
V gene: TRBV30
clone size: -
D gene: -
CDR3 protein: CAWKEWGEYTEAFF
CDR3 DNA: TGTGCCTGGAAGGAATGGGGGGAATACACTGAAGCTTTCTTT

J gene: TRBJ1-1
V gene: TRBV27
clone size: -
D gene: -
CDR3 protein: CASSLVATTEAFF
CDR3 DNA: TGTGCCAGCAGTTTAGTCGCTACCACTGAAGCTTTCTTT

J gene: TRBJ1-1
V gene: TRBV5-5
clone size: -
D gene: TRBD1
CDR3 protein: CASSLQGDTEAFF
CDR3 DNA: TGTGCCAGCAGCTTACAGGGGGACACTGAAGCTTTCTTT

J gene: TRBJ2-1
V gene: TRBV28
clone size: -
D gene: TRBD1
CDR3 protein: CASIEAGTGDHNEQFF
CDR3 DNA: TGTGCCAGCATCGAAGCCGGGACAGGGGACCACAATGAGCAGTTCTTC

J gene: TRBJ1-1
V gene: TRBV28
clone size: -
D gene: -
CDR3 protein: CASIPLGGRRNTEAFF
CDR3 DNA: TGTGCCAGCATTCCTTTGGGGGGACGCAGGAACACTGAAGCTTTCTTT

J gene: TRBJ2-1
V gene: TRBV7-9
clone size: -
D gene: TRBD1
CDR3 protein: CASRRRQGAQIEQFF
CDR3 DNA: TGTGCCAGCCGACGAAGACAGGGGGCGCAGATAGAGCAGTTCTTC

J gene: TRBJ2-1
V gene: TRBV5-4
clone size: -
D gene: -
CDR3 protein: CASSSGSLSYNEQFF
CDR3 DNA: TGTGCCAGCAGCTCAGGGAGCCTCTCCTACAATGAGCAGTTCTTC

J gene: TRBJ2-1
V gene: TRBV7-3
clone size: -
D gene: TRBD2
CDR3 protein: CASSLTGASGRSEQFF
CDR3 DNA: TGTGCCAGCAGCTTAACGGGCGCTAGCGGGAGATCTGAGCAGTTCTTC

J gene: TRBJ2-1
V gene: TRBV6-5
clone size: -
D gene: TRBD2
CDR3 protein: CASRLAGKGGEQFF
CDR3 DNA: TGTGCCAGCCGACTAGCGGGAAAGGGGGGTGAGCAGTTCTTC

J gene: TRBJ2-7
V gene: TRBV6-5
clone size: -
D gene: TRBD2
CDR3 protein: CASRAQAGGAYEQYF
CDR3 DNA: TGTGCCAGCAGGGCTCAAGCGGGGGGAGCCTACGAGCAGTACTTC

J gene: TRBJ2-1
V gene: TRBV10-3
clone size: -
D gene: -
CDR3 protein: CAISTLEDNEQFF
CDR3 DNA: TGTGCCATCAGTACCTTGGAGGACAATGAGCAGTTCTTC

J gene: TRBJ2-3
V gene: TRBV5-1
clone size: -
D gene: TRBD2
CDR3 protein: CASSFGTSGRVGTDTQYF
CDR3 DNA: TGCGCCAGCAGCTTCGGGACTAGCGGGAGGGTGGGCACAGATACGCAGTATTTT

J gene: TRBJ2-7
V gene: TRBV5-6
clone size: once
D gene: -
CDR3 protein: CASSSGARPSEQYF
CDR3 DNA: TGTGCCAGCAGCTCGGGAGCCAGGCCCTCCGAGCAGTACTTC

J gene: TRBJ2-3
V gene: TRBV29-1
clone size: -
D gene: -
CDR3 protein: CSVGFTSTDTQYF
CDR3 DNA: TGCAGCGTCGGTTTTACTAGCACAGATACGCAGTATTTT

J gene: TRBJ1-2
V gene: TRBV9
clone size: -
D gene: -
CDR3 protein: CASSVGGTYGYTF
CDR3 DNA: TGTGCCAGCAGCGTAGGGGGTACATATGGCTACACCTTC

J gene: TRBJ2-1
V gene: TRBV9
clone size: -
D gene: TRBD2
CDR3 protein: CASSVAGGGAYEQFF
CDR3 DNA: TGTGCCAGCAGCGTAGCGGGCGGGGGGGCGTATGAGCAGTTCTTC

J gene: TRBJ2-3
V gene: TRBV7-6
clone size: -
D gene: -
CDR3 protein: CASSLGRIDTQYF
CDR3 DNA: TGTGCCAGCAGCCTGGGCAGGATTGATACGCAGTATTTT

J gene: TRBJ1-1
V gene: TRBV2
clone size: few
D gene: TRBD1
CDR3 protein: CASSQGQKNTEAFF
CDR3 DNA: TGTGCCAGCAGCCAGGGACAGAAGAACACTGAAGCTTTCTTT

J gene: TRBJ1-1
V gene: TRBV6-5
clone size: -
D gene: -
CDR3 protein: CACEGNTEAFF
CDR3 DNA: TGTGCCTGCGAAGGCAACACTGAAGCTTTCTTT

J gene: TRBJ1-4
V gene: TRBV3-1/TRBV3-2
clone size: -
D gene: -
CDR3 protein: CASSQDVSPNEKLFF
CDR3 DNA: TGTGCCAGCAGCCAAGATGTTTCCCCTAATGAAAAACTGTTTTTT

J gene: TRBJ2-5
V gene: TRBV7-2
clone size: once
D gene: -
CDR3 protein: CASSLMRGETQYF
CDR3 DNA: TGTGCCAGCAGCTTAATGCGGGGAGAGACCCAGTACTTC

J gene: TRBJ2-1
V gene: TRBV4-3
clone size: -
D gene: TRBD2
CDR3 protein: CASSQAPSGIGEQFF
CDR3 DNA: TGCGCCAGCAGCCAAGCCCCTAGCGGGATCGGTGAGCAGTTCTTC

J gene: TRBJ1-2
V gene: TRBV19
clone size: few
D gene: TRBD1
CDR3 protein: CASKGQGNGYTF
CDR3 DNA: TGTGCCAGTAAGGGACAGGGGAATGGCTACACCTTC

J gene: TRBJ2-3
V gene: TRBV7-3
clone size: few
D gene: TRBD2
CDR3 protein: CASSLRVAGGADTQYF
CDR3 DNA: TGTGCCAGCAGCCTCCGAGTAGCGGGTGGCGCAGATACGCAGTATTTT

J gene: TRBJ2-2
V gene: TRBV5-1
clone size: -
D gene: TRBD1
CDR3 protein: CASSMGQGANTGELFF
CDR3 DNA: TGCGCCAGCAGCATGGGACAGGGGGCGAACACCGGGGAGCTGTTTTTT

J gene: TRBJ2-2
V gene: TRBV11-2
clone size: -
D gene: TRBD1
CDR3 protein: CASNHRGSTGELFF
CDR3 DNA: TGTGCCAGCAACCACAGGGGGAGTACCGGGGAGCTGTTTTTT

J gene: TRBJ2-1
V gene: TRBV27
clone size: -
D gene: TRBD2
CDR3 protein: CASSLTSFSYNEQFF
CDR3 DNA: TGTGCCAGCAGTTTGACTAGCTTTTCCTACAATGAGCAGTTCTTC

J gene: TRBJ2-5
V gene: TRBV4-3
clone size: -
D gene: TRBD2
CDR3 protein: CASSHTSGGALETQYF
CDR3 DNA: TGCGCCAGCAGCCATACTAGCGGGGGGGCCTTGGAGACCCAGTACTTC

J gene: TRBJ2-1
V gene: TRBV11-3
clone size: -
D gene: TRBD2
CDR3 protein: CASSSGLARTHEQFF
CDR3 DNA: TGTGCCAGCAGCTCGGGACTAGCGCGAACCCATGAGCAGTTCTTC

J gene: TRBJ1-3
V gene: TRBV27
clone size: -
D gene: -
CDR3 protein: CASRPAGEGNTIYF
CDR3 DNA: TGTGCCAGCAGGCCGGCAGGGGAAGGAAACACCATATATTTT

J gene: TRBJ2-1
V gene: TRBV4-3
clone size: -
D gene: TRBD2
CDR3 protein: CASSQDPAGVAGLVDEQFF
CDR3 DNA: TGCGCCAGCAGCCAAGATCCGGCGGGGGTAGCGGGATTGGTCGATGAGCAGTTCTTC

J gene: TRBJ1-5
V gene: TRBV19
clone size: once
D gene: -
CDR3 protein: CASSMGGNQPQHF
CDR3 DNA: TGTGCCAGTAGTATGGGTGGGAATCAGCCCCAGCATTTT

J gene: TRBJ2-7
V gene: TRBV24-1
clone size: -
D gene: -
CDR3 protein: CATSGPFGYEQYF
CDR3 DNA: TGTGCCACCAGTGGTCCTTTTGGCTACGAGCAGTACTTC

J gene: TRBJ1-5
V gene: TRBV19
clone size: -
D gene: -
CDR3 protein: CASSMYRPDSGSNQPQHF
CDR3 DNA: TGTGCCAGTAGTATGTATAGACCTGATAGCGGGAGCAATCAGCCCCAGCATTTT

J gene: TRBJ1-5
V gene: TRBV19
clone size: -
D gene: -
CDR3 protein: CASSMEGGQPQHF
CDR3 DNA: TGTGCCAGTAGTATGGAGGGGGGTCAGCCCCAGCATTTT

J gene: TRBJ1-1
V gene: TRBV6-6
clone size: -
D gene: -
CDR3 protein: CASSSDTEAFF
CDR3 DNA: TGTGCCAGCAGCTCGGATACTGAAGCTTTCTTT